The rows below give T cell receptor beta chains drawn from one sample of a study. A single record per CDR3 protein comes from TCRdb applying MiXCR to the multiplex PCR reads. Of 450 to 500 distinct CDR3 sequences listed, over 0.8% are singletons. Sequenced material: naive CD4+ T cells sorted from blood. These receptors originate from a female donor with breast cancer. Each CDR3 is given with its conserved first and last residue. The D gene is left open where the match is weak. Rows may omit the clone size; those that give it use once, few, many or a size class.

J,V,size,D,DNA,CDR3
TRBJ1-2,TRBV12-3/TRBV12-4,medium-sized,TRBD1,TGTGCCAGCAGTGATACGGACAGGCTCTATGGCTACACCTTC,CASSDTDRLYGYTF
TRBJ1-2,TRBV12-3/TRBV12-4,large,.,TGTGCCAGCAGTTTAGCGGACGGCCCTAACTATGGCTACACCTTC,CASSLADGPNYGYTF
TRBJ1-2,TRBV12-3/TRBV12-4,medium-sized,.,TGTGCCAGCAGTTTAGTGGGCTATGGCTACACCTTC,CASSLVGYGYTF
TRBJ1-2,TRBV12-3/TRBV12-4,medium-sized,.,TGTGCCAGCAGTTTAAATCAGGGTGAATCTTACACCTTC,CASSLNQGESYTF
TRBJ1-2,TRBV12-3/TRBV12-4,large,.,TGTGCCAGCAGTGAGCGTGGTGGGCTCTATGGCTACACCTTC,CASSERGGLYGYTF
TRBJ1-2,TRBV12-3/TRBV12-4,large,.,TGTGCCAGCAGTTTTCGGGAACCACGGGTAGGCTACACCTTC,CASSFREPRVGYTF
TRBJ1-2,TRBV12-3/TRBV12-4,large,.,TGTGCCAGCAGTTTATCAGGGGATTATGGCTACACCTTC,CASSLSGDYGYTF
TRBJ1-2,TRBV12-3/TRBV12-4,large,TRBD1,TGTGCCAGCAGTTGGGACAGAGCCTATGGCTACACCTTC,CASSWDRAYGYTF
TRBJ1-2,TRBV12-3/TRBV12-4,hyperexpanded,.,TGTGCCAGCAGACCGCTGGAGGGCTACACCTTC,CASRPLEGYTF
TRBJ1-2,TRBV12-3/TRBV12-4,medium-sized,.,TGTGCCAGCAGTTCTAGTCACTATGGCTACACCTTC,CASSSSHYGYTF
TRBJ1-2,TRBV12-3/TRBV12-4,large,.,TGTGCCAGCAACTCGGACAATGGACACTATGGCTACACCTTC,CASNSDNGHYGYTF
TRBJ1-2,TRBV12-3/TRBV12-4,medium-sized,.,TGTGCCAGCAGCCGAGCAACGGGACGGAGCCTCTATGGCTACACCTTC,CASSRATGRSLYGYTF
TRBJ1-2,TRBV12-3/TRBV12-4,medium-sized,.,TGTGCCAGCAGTTTAACAGGGTGGGATGGCTACACCTTC,CASSLTGWDGYTF
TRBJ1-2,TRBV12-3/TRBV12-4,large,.,TGTGCCAGCAGCCCACCTCCGTATAGGGACTACACCTTC,CASSPPPYRDYTF
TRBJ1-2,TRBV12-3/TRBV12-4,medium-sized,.,TGTGCCAGCAGAGACGACACATATGGCTACACCTTC,CASRDDTYGYTF
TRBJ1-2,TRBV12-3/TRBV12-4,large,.,TGTGCCAGCAGTTTATCAGGGCTGGATAACTATGGCTACACCTTC,CASSLSGLDNYGYTF
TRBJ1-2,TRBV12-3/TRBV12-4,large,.,TGTGCCAGCAGAATATGGACTAAAGCTAACTATGGCTACACCTTC,CASRIWTKANYGYTF
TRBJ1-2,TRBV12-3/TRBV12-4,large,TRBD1,TGTGCCAGCAAGGGGACAGGGACCTATGGCTACACCTTC,CASKGTGTYGYTF
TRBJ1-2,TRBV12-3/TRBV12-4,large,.,TGTGCCAGCACCGAGGCGGAGCGCTATGGCTACACCTTC,CASTEAERYGYTF
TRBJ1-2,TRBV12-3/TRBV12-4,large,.,TGTGCCAGCAGTTTGAATGGCTATGGCTACACCTTC,CASSLNGYGYTF
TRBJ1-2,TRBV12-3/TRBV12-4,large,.,TGTGCCAGCAGTTTCGGGCAGAATGGCTACACCTTC,CASSFGQNGYTF
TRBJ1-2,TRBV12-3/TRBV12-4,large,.,TGTGCCAGCAGCCTCCTACCTTATGGCTACACCTTC,CASSLLPYGYTF
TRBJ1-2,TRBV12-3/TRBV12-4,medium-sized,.,TGTGCCAGCAGTTTAGCCGGCGCGGGCTACACCTTC,CASSLAGAGYTF
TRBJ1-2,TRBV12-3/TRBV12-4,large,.,TGTGCCAGCAGTGTCTCCAGGGTTGGCTACACCTTC,CASSVSRVGYTF
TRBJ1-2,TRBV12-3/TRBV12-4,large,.,TGTGCCAGCAGTACGGGACTTCAAGGTGGCTACACCTTC,CASSTGLQGGYTF
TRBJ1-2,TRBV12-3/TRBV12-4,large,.,TGTGCCAGCAGTCAATCCGACGGGGACTATGGCTACACCTTC,CASSQSDGDYGYTF
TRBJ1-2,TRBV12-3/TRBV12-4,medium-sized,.,TGTGCCAGCAGTACAGGGTACTATGGCTACACCTTC,CASSTGYYGYTF
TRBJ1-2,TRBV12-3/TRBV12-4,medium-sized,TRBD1,TGTGCCAGCAGGGCCGGGACAGGCGGGAGCTATGGCTACACCTTC,CASRAGTGGSYGYTF
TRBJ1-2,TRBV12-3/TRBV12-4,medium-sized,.,TGTGCCAGCAGTTTAGGGACCTATGGCTACACCTTC,CASSLGTYGYTF
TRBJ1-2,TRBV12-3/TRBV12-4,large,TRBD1,TGTGCCAGCAGGCATGGACAGGGAGGAAACTATGGCTACACCTTC,CASRHGQGGNYGYTF
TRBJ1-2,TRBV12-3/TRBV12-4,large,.,TGTGCCAGCAGGTCACAGGGACTCTATGGCTACACCTTC,CASRSQGLYGYTF
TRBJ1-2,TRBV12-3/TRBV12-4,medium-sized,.,TGTGCCAGCAGTTTCCGGGACCACGGCTACACCTTC,CASSFRDHGYTF
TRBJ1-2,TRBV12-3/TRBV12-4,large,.,TGTGCCAGCTCCCCTGGCGAGTGGGTAGGCTACACCTTC,CASSPGEWVGYTF
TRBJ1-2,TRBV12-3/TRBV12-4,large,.,TGTGCCAGCAGTTTGGGCCTTGGACAGAACTATGGCTACACCTTC,CASSLGLGQNYGYTF
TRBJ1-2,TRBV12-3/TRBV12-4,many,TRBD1,TGTGCCAGCAGTCCCTTGACAGGGCTCAGCGGCTACACCTTC,CASSPLTGLSGYTF
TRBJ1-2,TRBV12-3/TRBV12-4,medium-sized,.,TGTGCCAGCAGAAAACAAAGGGTGCGGACCTATGGCTACACCTTC,CASRKQRVRTYGYTF
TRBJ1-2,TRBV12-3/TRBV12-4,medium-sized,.,TGTGCCAGCAGGCATGACAGCTATGGCTACACCTTC,CASRHDSYGYTF
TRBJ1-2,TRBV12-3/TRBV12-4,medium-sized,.,TGTGCCAGCAGTTACATTCTATTGGGCTATGGCTACACCTTC,CASSYILLGYGYTF
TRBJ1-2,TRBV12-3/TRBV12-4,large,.,TGTGCCAGCGGAAGGACAACTAGCTATGGCTACACCTTC,CASGRTTSYGYTF
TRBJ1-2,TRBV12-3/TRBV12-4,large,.,TGTGCCAGCAGTTTAAATTATGGCTACACCTTC,CASSLNYGYTF
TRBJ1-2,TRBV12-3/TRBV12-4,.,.,TGTGCCAGCAGCCGTGACAGTTCCTATGGCTACACCTTC,CASSRDSSYGYTF
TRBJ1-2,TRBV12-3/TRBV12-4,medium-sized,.,TGTGCCAGCACCCAGGAGGGTCACTATGGCTACACCTTC,CASTQEGHYGYTF
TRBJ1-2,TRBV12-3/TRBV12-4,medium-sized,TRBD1,TGTGCCAGCAGTTTGGGACAGGCGAACTATGGCTACACCTTC,CASSLGQANYGYTF
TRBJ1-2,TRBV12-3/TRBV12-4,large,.,TGTGCCAGCAGTTTAGCACCGAACGTCCAGCCTAACTATGGCTACACCTTC,CASSLAPNVQPNYGYTF
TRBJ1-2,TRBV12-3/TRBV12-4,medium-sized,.,TGTGCCAGCAGTCGGACGAGCCCGGGATATGGCTACACCTTC,CASSRTSPGYGYTF
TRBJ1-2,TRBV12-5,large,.,TGTGCTAGTGGTGACAGGAACTATGGCTACACCTTC,CASGDRNYGYTF